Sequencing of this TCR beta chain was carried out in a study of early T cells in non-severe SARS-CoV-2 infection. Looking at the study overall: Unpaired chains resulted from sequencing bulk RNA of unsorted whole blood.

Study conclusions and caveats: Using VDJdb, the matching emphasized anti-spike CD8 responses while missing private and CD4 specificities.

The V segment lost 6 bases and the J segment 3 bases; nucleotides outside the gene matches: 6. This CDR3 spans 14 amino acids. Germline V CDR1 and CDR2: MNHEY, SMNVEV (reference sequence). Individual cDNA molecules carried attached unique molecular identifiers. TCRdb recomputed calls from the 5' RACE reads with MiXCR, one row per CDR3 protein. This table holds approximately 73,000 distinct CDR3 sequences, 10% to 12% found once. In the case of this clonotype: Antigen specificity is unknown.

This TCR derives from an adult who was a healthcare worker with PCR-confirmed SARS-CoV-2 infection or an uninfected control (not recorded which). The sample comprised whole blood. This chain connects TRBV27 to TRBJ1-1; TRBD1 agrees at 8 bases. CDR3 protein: CASSVQGGYTEAFF. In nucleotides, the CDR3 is TGTGCCAGCAGCGTACAGGGGGGATACACTGAAGCTTTCTTT.